The 21 T cell receptor beta chains below come from one sample, sequenced in a study of blood T cell repertoires in COVID-19. The method was immunoSEQ multiplex PCR; TCRdb's version includes in-frame clones alone and lacks a portion of them. The table has approximately 62,000 clones, 65% to 85% seen once; the top ten hold 6% to 7%. Sequenced material: peripheral blood. The receptors stem from a woman aged 50 to 65 with active or convalescent COVID-19.

The rearrangement joins TRBV27 to TRBJ2-7, with D possibly matching TRBD1 (6 bases). The CDR3 has 14 amino acids. Germline V gene lookup returns CDR1 MNHEY and CDR2 SMNVEV (reference sequence). Trimming removed 6 bases from V and 2 bases from J, with 14 bases in between. CDR3 coding DNA: TGTGCCAGCAGCGACCGGGACACAACCTACGAGCAGTACTTC. This codes for CASSDRDTTYEQYF.

This clone was found once. The chain joins TRBV10-3 to TRBJ2-3; maybe TRBD2 (6 bases). V was clipped by 4 bases and J by 0 bases, with 11 bases between them. Germline loops: CDR1 ENHRY, CDR2 SYGVKD. The CDR3 loop spans 15 amino acids. The CDR3 DNA follows: TGTGCCATCAGTGGGAGGGTGGAGAGCACAGATACGCAGTATTTT. It translates to CAISGRVESTDTQYF.

Many counts were recorded for this clone. The gene calls are TRBV24-1 and TRBJ2-4; possibly TRBD2 for D (7 bases). Trimming stripped 6 bases from V and 13 bases from J, with 18 bases between. The CDR3 sequence is 13 residues long. CDR1 is KGHDR and CDR2 is SFDVKD in the germline V gene. The CDR3 region is CATSPSGGLRQYF. DNA for the CDR3: TGTGCCACCAGTCCCTCCGGGGGGCTGCGACAGTACTTC.

This chain links TRBV7-2 with TRBJ2-7; the match to TRBD1 covers 7 bases. CDR3 length: 15 residues. V shed 4 bases, J shed 4 bases, and the junction held 10 bases outside the gene matches. Per the germline V gene, CDR1 is SGHTA and CDR2 is FQGNSA. The CDR3 nucleotides are TGTGCCAGCAGCTCCCCCCACAGGGGAGCGTACGAGCAGTACTTC. It yields the protein CASSSPHRGAYEQYF.

The rearrangement links TRBV10-1 to TRBJ2-3; no definite D call. V lost 3 bases and J 6 bases, leaving 10 bases between the germline ends. The CDR3 is made up of 13 amino acids. Germline V gives CDR1 WNHNN, CDR2 SYGVQD (reference sequence). The CDR3: CASSDPRADTQYF. The CDR3 DNA sequence: TGCGCCAGCAGTGACCCCCGTGCGGATACGCAGTATTTT.

This clone has a handful of counts. The chain recombines TRBV24-1 with TRBJ2-5; 10 positions agree with TRBD2. The CDR3 has 14 amino acids. V gave up 6 bases and J gave up 4 bases; unmatched junction bases: 4. Germline values: CDR1 KGHDR, CDR2 SFDVKD. DNA for the CDR3: TGTGCCACCAGTAAAGCGGGAGGGCCAGAGACCCAGTACTTC. The encoded protein is CATSKAGGPETQYF.

This clone showed up just a few times. The rearrangement joins TRBV4-1 to TRBJ2-2; D gene ambiguous. Germline V lookup: CDR1 MGHRA, CDR2 YSYEKL. The CDR3 loop spans 14 amino acids. Trimming pared 5 bases from V and 0 bases from J, leaving 7 bases between. The DNA of the CDR3 is TGCGCCAGCAGCAAACTAACGAACACCGGGGAGCTGTTTTTT. Protein product: CASSKLTNTGELFF.

By share, this clone counts as medium-sized. V gene TRBV6-5 combines with J gene TRBJ2-7, with D perhaps matching TRBD1 (5 bases). Germline CDR1 MNHEY, CDR2 SVGAGI. The CDR3 contains 12 residues. Trimming removed 8 bases at V and 2 bases at J, with 10 bases between. The CDR3 sequence is CASSAGTYEQYF. The CDR3 DNA follows: TGTGCCAGCTCCGCAGGGACCTACGAGCAGTACTTC.

In DNA form, the CDR3 reads TGTGCCAGCAGCCTTAGACTAGCGGGATGGAATGAGCAGTTCTTC. This gives the protein CASSLRLAGWNEQFF. The chain joins TRBV6-6 to TRBJ2-1; 11 nucleotides align to TRBD2. V lost 6 bases, J lost 7 bases, and 8 bases stayed unmatched. Germline assignment: CDR1 MNHNY and CDR2 SVGAGI (reference sequence). The CDR3 contains 15 residues.

This clone was recorded once. The genes are TRBV6-2 or TRBV6-3 and TRBJ1-5; D gene ambiguous. From germline, CDR1 is MNHEY and CDR2 SVGEGT. V lost 0 bases and J lost 1, with 13 bases in between. The CDR3 covers 17 residues. Here the CDR3 DNA reads TGTGCCAGCAGTTACTCGACGGGGTGGAGAAGCAATCAGCCCCAGCATTTT. Translated: CASSYSTGWRSNQPQHF.

This chain joins TRBV9 and TRBJ1-2, with TRBD1 as a possible D gene (5 bases). CDR1 SGDLS and CDR2 YYNGEE come from the germline V gene. The CDR3 runs 16 residues. Trimming removed 0 bases at V and 3 bases at J, with 15 bases between. The CDR3 coding sequence is TGTGCCAGCAGCGTAGACCCGATTGGAGGGGACTATGGCTACACCTTC. Translating it yields CASSVDPIGGDYGYTF.

Concerning this clone: Other DNA sequences within the sample encode an identical CDR3. The chain combines TRBV7-6 with TRBJ2-3; TRBD2 might be the D (5 bases). Germline assignment: CDR1 SGHVS and CDR2 FNYEAQ. The CDR3 has 15 residues. V lost 0 bases and J 0 bases, leaving 7 bases between the germline ends. Written as DNA, the CDR3 is TGTGCCAGCAGCTTAGCGGGAGCTAGCACAGATACGCAGTATTTT. It translates to CASSLAGASTDTQYF. Variable domain in full (rest from reference TRBV7-6 and TRBJ2-3): GAGVSQSPRYKVTKRGQDVALRCDPISGHVSLYWYRQALGQGPEFLTYFNYEAQQDKSGLPNDRFSAERPEGSISTLTIQRTEQRDSAMYRCASSLAGASTDTQYFGPGTRLTVL.

Only one count was recorded for this clone. The chain links TRBV15 to TRBJ1-6; 8 bases line up with TRBD1. After removal of 0 bases from V and 9 bases from J, the junction contained 4 bases not matched to a gene. This CDR3 has 15 residues. The germline V gene encodes CDR1 LNHNV and CDR2 YYDKDF (reference sequence). The CDR3 here is CATSRDTQGGSPLHF. CDR3 bases: TGTGCCACCAGCAGAGATACACAGGGGGGTTCACCCCTCCACTTT.

DNA for the CDR3: TGTGCCAGCAGGCGTAGCGGGACCTCCTACAATGAGCAGTTCTTC. Protein sequence: CASRRSGTSYNEQFF. The rearrangement joins TRBV27 to TRBJ2-1; 8 nucleotides agree with TRBD2. This CDR3 has 15 amino acids. The V gene's germline CDR1 is MNHEY and CDR2 SMNVEV (reference sequence). With V trimmed by 6 bases and J by 0 bases, 4 bases remained unmatched.

The chain recombines TRBV9 with TRBJ2-1; possibly TRBD2 for D (5 bases). V dropped 0 bases and J dropped 1 base, with 8 bases sitting between them. The CDR3 sequence is 15 residues long. Germline CDR1 reads SGDLS; CDR2 reads YYNGEE. In DNA, the CDR3 is TGTGCCAGCAGCGTAGCCGGGGTTTCCTACAATGAGCAGTTCTTC. It is translated as CASSVAGVSYNEQFF.

The CDR3 here is CASGERTGAEKLFF. The CDR3 DNA reads as TGTGCCAGCGGGGAAAGGACAGGGGCCGAAAAACTGTTTTTT. The chain has TRBV2 and TRBJ1-4; 9 bases agree with TRBD1. Looked up from germline, CDR1 is SNHLY and CDR2 is FYNNEI. This CDR3 is built from 14 residues. V lost 8 bases and J lost 8; bases outside the gene matches: 9.

The chain couples TRBV7-2 to TRBJ2-1; weak D call: TRBD2 (5 bases). Germline CDR1 and CDR2: SGHTA and FQGNSA. Trimming removed 1 base from V and 2 bases from J, with 6 bases in between. The CDR3 is 14 amino acids. The CDR3 bases are TGTGCCAGCAGCTTAGTCGGGACCTACAATGAGCAGTTCTTC. This gives the protein CASSLVGTYNEQFF.

The chain combines TRBV30 with TRBJ2-1; the D gene is possibly TRBD2 (6 bases). Germline V lookup: CDR1 GTSNPN, CDR2 SVGIG (reference sequence). Trimming cost V 5 bases and J 3 bases, with 8 bases left between them. This CDR3 region has 12 residues. The CDR3 spells CAWVGGYNEQFF. CDR3 nucleotide sequence: TGTGCCTGGGTGGGGGGCTACAATGAGCAGTTCTTC.

This clone has just a few counts. The chain recombines TRBV19 with TRBJ2-1, with 10 bases fitting TRBD1. Per germline, CDR1 LNHDA and CDR2 SQIVND (reference sequence). This CDR3 has 12 residues. J was trimmed by 6 bases and V by 10 bases; bases with no gene match: 3. The CDR3 protein is CAIRTGGNEQFF. For the CDR3, the DNA is TGTGCCATCCGGACAGGGGGCAATGAGCAGTTCTTC.

The J gene is TRBJ1-2, the V gene TRBV7-9; 8 nucleotides align to TRBD1. With V trimmed by 5 bases and J by 7 bases, 9 bases remained unmatched. The germline V gene encodes CDR1 SEHNR and CDR2 FQNEAQ (reference sequence). The CDR3 length is 14 residues. The chain's CDR3 is CASSPRDRRFGYTF. The CDR3 DNA reads TGTGCCAGCAGCCCGAGGGACAGGAGATTTGGCTACACCTTC.

The chain combines TRBV6-2 or TRBV6-3 with TRBJ2-7; TRBD1 matches 11 bases. Germline CDR1 reads MNHEY; CDR2 reads SVGEGT. V dropped 2 bases and J dropped 2; count of bases not matched to a gene: 5. CDR3 length equals 16 residues. CDR3 sequence (DNA): TGTGCCAGCAGTTACGGACAGGGGGCTGCCACCTACGAGCAGTACTTC. The encoded protein is CASSYGQGAATYEQYF.